Below are 32 T cell receptor beta chains sequenced from a single sample in a study of control samples from healthy donors and cancer patients. Assay used: immunoSEQ multiplex PCR; TCRdb lists only in-frame clones, some missing. The profile shows about 170,000 clones, over 85% of them singletons. Material: blood. Every receptor here comes from a man younger than 45 in good health.

The chain employs TRBV5-6 and TRBJ2-1; perhaps D is TRBD1 or TRBD2 (6 bases each). Germline V gives CDR1 SGHDT, CDR2 YYEEEE. The length of the CDR3 is 16 residues. Trimming removed 2 bases at V and 5 bases at J, with 17 bases between. The CDR3 region is CASSFYGGHLNNEQFF. The DNA for the CDR3 is TGTGCCAGCAGCTTCTACGGGGGCCACTTGAACAATGAGCAGTTCTTC.

The rearrangement links TRBV10-2 to TRBJ1-1; D is uncertain. CDR1 is WSHSY, CDR2 SAAADI, per germline. The CDR3 totals 12 residues. Deletions cut 4 bases from V and 1 base from J, with 4 bases between. The CDR3 DNA reads TGCGCCAGCAGTGGGGGGAACACTGAAGCTTTCTTT. Protein product: CASSGGNTEAFF.

This chain connects TRBV6-2 or TRBV6-3 to TRBJ1-3; unclear D gene. Looked up from germline, CDR1 is MNHEY and CDR2 is SVGEGT. There are 12 residues in the CDR3. V gave up 2 bases and J gave up 11 bases, with 10 bases separating them. DNA for the CDR3: TGTGCCAGCAGTTACAGCCTGAACGCCATATATTTT. It yields the protein CASSYSLNAIYF.

This clone was observed a handful of times. This sequence joins TRBV28 and TRBJ1-1; D gene unclear. Looked up from germline, CDR1 is MDHEN and CDR2 is SYDVKM. Trimming removed 3 bases at V and 0 bases at J, with 17 bases between. The CDR3 sequence is 17 residues long. The CDR3 sequence: CASSFRLGDTMNTEAFF. The DNA for the CDR3 is TGTGCCAGCAGTTTCCGACTAGGAGACACTATGAACACTGAAGCTTTCTTT.

The CDR3 region is CSASEGHLNTGELFF. CDR3 in DNA: TGCAGTGCTAGTGAGGGACACCTGAACACCGGGGAGCTGTTTTTT. The chain recombines TRBV20-1 with TRBJ2-2; tentative D call: TRBD1 (6 bases). The V and J ends lost 3 bases and 1 base respectively, with 12 bases between them. The CDR3 loop spans 15 amino acids. CDR1 and CDR2 (germline): DFQATT, SNEGSKA (reference sequence).

The chain uses TRBV6-2 or TRBV6-3 and TRBJ2-1; D may be TRBD1 or TRBD2 (6 bases each). With 3 bases removed from V and 7 bases from J, the gap between germline ends came to 16 bases. This CDR3 is 15 amino acids long. Looked up from germline, CDR1 is MNHEY and CDR2 is SVGEGT. CDR3 region: CASSYLGEGGNEQFF. CDR3 nucleotides: TGTGCCAGCAGTTATTTGGGGGAAGGGGGGAATGAGCAGTTCTTC.

There are a few counts of this clone. The chain is built from TRBV13 and TRBJ2-3; a weak D match, TRBD2 (6 bases). The germline V and J ends were trimmed by 0 bases and 2 bases, with 9 bases remaining between them. CDR1 and CDR2 (germline): PRHDT, FYEKMQ (reference sequence). This CDR3 contains 15 residues. In nucleotides, the CDR3 is TGTGCCAGCAGCTTAGGGGGACTTCCCACAGATACGCAGTATTTT. Residues: CASSLGGLPTDTQYF.

The chain links TRBV2 to TRBJ1-4; D call uncertain. The CDR3 is 13 amino acids. Trimming took off 5 bases at V and 7 bases at J, with 11 bases between the two ends. Germline V lookup: CDR1 SNHLY, CDR2 FYNNEI. The CDR3 loop reads CASSPISSEKLFF. The CDR3 bases are TGTGCCAGCAGTCCTATCTCCAGTGAAAAACTGTTTTTT. The variable domain in full, with the rest retrieved from reference TRBV2 and TRBJ1-4, is EPEVTQTPSHQVTQMGQEVILRCVPISNHLYFYWYRQILGQKVEFLVSFYNNEISEKSEIFDDQFSVERPDGSNFTLKIRSTKLEDSAMYFCASSPISSEKLFFGSGTQLSVL.

The chain is built from TRBV6-7 and TRBJ2-7, with 7 nucleotides matching TRBD1. TRBV6-7 is treated as an ORF (open reading frame) with a function not yet certain. V shed 4 bases, J shed 3 bases, and the junction held 6 bases outside the gene matches. The CDR3 contains 14 residues. For the CDR3, the DNA is TGTGCCAGCAGTTTCGAGGACAGGCGCTACGAGCAGTACTTC. Translated: CASSFEDRRYEQYF.

This clone was observed a few times. The chain is built from TRBV4-2 and TRBJ2-1, with a tentative D call TRBD2 (5 bases). The germline V gene encodes CDR1 LGHNA and CDR2 YNFKEQ. The V end lost 4 bases, the J end lost 0 bases, and 25 bases lay between the germline ends. The CDR3 is 20 residues long. This CDR3 reads CASSPEGGAGLISSYNEQFF. DNA for the CDR3: TGTGCCAGCAGCCCCGAAGGCGGCGCGGGCCTCATAAGCTCCTACAATGAGCAGTTCTTC.

V usage is TRBV27 and J usage is TRBJ1-2; no reliable D call. The germline CDR1 and CDR2 sequences are MNHEY and SMNVEV (reference sequence). The V and J ends lost 0 bases and 5 bases respectively, with 7 bases between them. This CDR3 has 13 residues. The CDR3 spells CASSLSSRYGYTF. CDR3 bases: TGTGCCAGCAGTTTATCGTCGAGGTATGGCTACACCTTC.

V and J are TRBV6-1 and TRBJ1-1; maybe TRBD1 (5 bases). CDR3 length: 15 residues. Germline CDR1 MNHNS, CDR2 SASEGT. Trimming removed 2 bases at V and 0 bases at J, with 10 bases between. The CDR3 reads CASSESRVLNTEAFF. The CDR3 nucleotides are TGTGCCAGCAGTGAAAGCAGGGTCCTGAACACTGAAGCTTTCTTT.

The chain links TRBV25-1 to TRBJ2-5; tentatively, D is TRBD2 (6 bases). Germline V CDR1 and CDR2: MGHDK, SYGVNS. The V gene lost 1 base and the J gene lost 2 bases, with 8 bases spanning the gap. The CDR3 sequence is 14 residues long. CDR3 in amino acids: CASSEFGTQETQYF. In nucleotides, the CDR3 is TGTGCCAGCAGTGAATTTGGGACTCAAGAGACCCAGTACTTC.

J is TRBJ2-2 and V is TRBV11-2, with TRBD2 identical over 9 bases. V lost 3 bases, J lost 4 bases, and 3 bases stayed unmatched. This CDR3 has 15 amino acids. Germline CDR1 is SGHAT and CDR2 is FQNNGV. CDR3 sequence reads: CASSLGLAGTGELFF. The CDR3 nucleotides are TGTGCCAGCAGCTTGGGACTAGCAGGCACCGGGGAGCTGTTTTTT.

This chain connects TRBV28 to TRBJ1-5; D unclear. In germline, CDR1 is MDHEN, CDR2 SYDVKM. Trimming stripped 5 bases from V and 6 bases from J, with 11 bases between. CDR3 length: 13 residues. The chain's CDR3 is CASSPPAGQPQHF. The CDR3, as DNA: TGTGCCAGCAGTCCGCCGGCAGGTCAGCCCCAGCATTTT.

The V gene is TRBV5-1, the J gene TRBJ2-1, with D possibly TRBD1 on 5 matching bases. The V and J ends lost 4 bases and 7 bases respectively, with 6 bases between them. The CDR3 consists of 11 residues. Germline V lookup: CDR1 SGHRS, CDR2 YFSETQ. This CDR3 reads CASSGQNEQFF. The CDR3 nucleotides read TGCGCCAGCAGCGGACAAAATGAGCAGTTCTTC.

The chain joins TRBV30 to TRBJ1-5; 7 bases match TRBD1. This CDR3 region has 16 residues. The V segment lost 6 bases and the J segment 5 bases; nucleotides outside the gene matches: 16. In germline, CDR1 is GTSNPN, CDR2 SVGIG (reference sequence). CDR3 amino acids: CACNTGSGRGDQPQHF. The CDR3 DNA sequence: TGTGCCTGTAACACGGGGTCCGGCAGGGGGGATCAGCCCCAGCATTTT.

V usage is TRBV27 and J usage is TRBJ1-1, with D perhaps TRBD1 (6 bases). Per the germline V gene, CDR1 is MNHEY and CDR2 is SMNVEV (reference sequence). This CDR3 has 14 residues. V was pared by 3 bases and J by 4 bases, with 12 bases between. CDR3 nucleotide sequence: TGTGCCAGCAGTTTCAGGGGATTTGGCACTGAAGCTTTCTTT. This gives the protein CASSFRGFGTEAFF.

DNA of the CDR3: TGTGCCAGCAGCTTAGGATCCAGTGTTTTAACCGGGGAGCTGTTTTTT. Protein sequence: CASSLGSSVLTGELFF. The chain carries TRBV11-2 and TRBJ2-2; D not certain. CDR3 length: 16 amino acids. The germline V gene has CDR1 SGHAT and CDR2 FQNNGV. V shed 1 base and J shed 5 bases, with 14 bases lying between them.

The CDR3 DNA sequence: TGTGCCAGCAGCGTAGACAGGGCGGGAGGGCCGTCGGATGAGCAGTTCTTC. It encodes CASSVDRAGGPSDEQFF. V usage is TRBV9 and J usage is TRBJ2-1, with TRBD2 matching 9 bases. Germline assignment: CDR1 SGDLS and CDR2 YYNGEE. The ends lost 0 bases at V and 8 bases at J; junction bases unmatched: 12. This CDR3 has 17 residues.

V and J are TRBV28 and TRBJ1-2; D uncertain. Germline values: CDR1 MDHEN, CDR2 SYDVKM. The CDR3 contains 12 residues. V gave up 5 bases and J gave up 7 bases, with 11 bases separating them. The DNA for the CDR3 is TGTGCCAGCAGTCCCTCGATCTCTGGCTACACCTTC. Its protein is CASSPSISGYTF.

The chain is built from TRBV28 and TRBJ2-7, with 9 nucleotides matching TRBD1. This CDR3 region has 16 residues. Germline V lookup: CDR1 MDHEN, CDR2 SYDVKM. Trimming cost V 3 bases and J 1 base; bases outside gene matches: 7. The CDR3 DNA reads as TGTGCCAGCAGTTTGGAGGGGACAGGGAAATCCTACGAGCAGTACTTC. As protein: CASSLEGTGKSYEQYF.

The J gene is TRBJ2-7, the V gene TRBV28; no definite D call. This CDR3 contains 14 residues. The V end lost 4 bases, the J end lost 2 bases, and 12 bases lay between the germline ends. Germline CDR1 reads MDHEN; CDR2 reads SYDVKM. The CDR3 DNA sequence: TGTGCCAGCAGTTCCCGCCGTAGGGCCTACGAGCAGTACTTC. Translation: CASSSRRRAYEQYF.

The chain uses TRBV3-1 (or the pseudogene TRBV3-2) and TRBJ2-3, with 7 bases identical to TRBD2. The trim removed 4 bases at V and 3 bases at J, leaving 4 bases unmatched. Germline V CDR1 and CDR2: LGHDT, YNNKEL (reference sequence). The CDR3 loop spans 14 amino acids. CDR3 in DNA: TGTGCCAGCAGCCGGGGGGGTAGGACAGATACGCAGTATTTT. Amino acid sequence: CASSRGGRTDTQYF.

This chain connects TRBV9 to TRBJ2-1; D remains unclear. The CDR3 contains 13 residues. V lost 3 bases, J lost 6 bases, and 10 bases lay in between. Germline CDR1 SGDLS, CDR2 YYNGEE. The CDR3, as DNA: TGTGCCAGCAGCGCCCTACTTAGCAATGAGCAGTTCTTC. Amino acid sequence: CASSALLSNEQFF.

This chain links TRBV19 with TRBJ2-1; TRBD2 matches 8 bases. The CDR3 runs to 15 residues. V gave up 4 bases and J gave up 4 bases; unmatched junction bases: 6. CDR1 LNHDA and CDR2 SQIVND come from the germline V gene (reference sequence). The CDR3 DNA reads as TGTGCCAGTAGTACATTGACTAGCGCTTACAATGAGCAGTTCTTC. It encodes CASSTLTSAYNEQFF.

This clone is a singleton in its sample. The genes are TRBV9 and TRBJ2-7, with 9 bases lining up with TRBD2. Trimming removed 4 bases from V and 2 bases from J; junction bases left unmatched: 7. Germline V lookup: CDR1 SGDLS, CDR2 YYNGEE. The CDR3 runs 15 residues. This chain's CDR3 is CASSSGLANPYEQYF. The DNA of the CDR3 is TGTGCCAGCAGCAGTGGACTAGCGAACCCCTACGAGCAGTACTTC.

This sequence joins TRBV7-2 and TRBJ2-1; 9 nucleotides agree with TRBD2. Looked up from germline, CDR1 is SGHTA and CDR2 is FQGNSA. After removal of 1 base from V and 2 bases from J, the junction contained 6 bases not matched to a gene. This CDR3 comprises 17 residues. CDR3 region: CASSLGAGGPAYNEQFF. The CDR3 DNA is TGTGCCAGCAGCTTAGGTGCGGGAGGGCCGGCCTACAATGAGCAGTTCTTC.

This clone was counted a single time. V and J are TRBV6-6 and TRBJ1-2, with 8 bases that match TRBD1. CDR3 size: 14 residues. Germline V gene sequence: CDR1 MNHNY, CDR2 SVGAGI (reference sequence). The V segment lost 6 bases and the J segment 3 bases; nucleotides outside the gene matches: 6. As DNA, the CDR3 is TGTGCCAGCAGCCTCGGACAGGGTGACTATGGCTACACCTTC. This gives the protein CASSLGQGDYGYTF.

The rearrangement links TRBV3-1 (or the pseudogene TRBV3-2) to TRBJ2-1; the match to TRBD2 covers 9 bases. This CDR3 spans 17 amino acids. V trimming: 3 bases; J trimming: 6 bases; junction bases outside the gene matches: 12. Germline CDR1 and CDR2: LGHDT and YNNKEL (reference sequence). The CDR3 nucleotides are TGTGCCAGCAGCCAGCCGGGGGCGGGAGGGCCTCCCAATGAGCAGTTCTTC. Amino acids: CASSQPGAGGPPNEQFF.

The CDR3 DNA is TGTGCCAGCAGCCAAGTCACAGATACGCAGTATTTT. Protein: CASSQVTDTQYF. The genes are TRBV3-1 (or the pseudogene TRBV3-2) and TRBJ2-3; D ambiguous. V was cut by 1 base and J by 2 bases, with 1 base left in between. The CDR3 covers 12 residues. CDR1 and CDR2 (germline): LGHDT, YNNKEL (reference sequence).

The rearrangement links TRBV5-1 to TRBJ2-2; TRBD1 matches 8 bases. Germline-derived CDR1 and CDR2 are SGHRS and YFSETQ. The CDR3 consists of 14 residues. The ends lost 7 bases at V and 4 bases at J; junction bases unmatched: 6. The CDR3 DNA sequence: TGCGCCAGCCGAAAACAGGGGGGCACCGGGGAGCTGTTTTTT. Protein sequence: CASRKQGGTGELFF.